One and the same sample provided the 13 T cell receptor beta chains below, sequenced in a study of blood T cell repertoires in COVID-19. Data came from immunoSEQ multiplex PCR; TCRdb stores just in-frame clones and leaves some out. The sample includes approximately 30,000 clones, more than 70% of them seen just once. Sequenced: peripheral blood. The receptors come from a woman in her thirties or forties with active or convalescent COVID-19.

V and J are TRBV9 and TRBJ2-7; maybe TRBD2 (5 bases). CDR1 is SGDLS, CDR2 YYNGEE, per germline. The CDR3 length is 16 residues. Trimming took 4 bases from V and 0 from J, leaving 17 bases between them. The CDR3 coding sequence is TGTGCCAGCAGCCCTAGTTGGCGGGCCGCCTCCTACGAGCAGTACTTC. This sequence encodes CASSPSWRAASYEQYF.

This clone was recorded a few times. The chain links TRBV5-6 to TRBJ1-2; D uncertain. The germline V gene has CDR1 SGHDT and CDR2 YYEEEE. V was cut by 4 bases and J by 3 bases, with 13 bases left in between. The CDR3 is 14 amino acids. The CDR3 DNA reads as TGTGCCAGCAGCATTGGAGACCGCCACTATGGCTACACCTTC. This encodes CASSIGDRHYGYTF.

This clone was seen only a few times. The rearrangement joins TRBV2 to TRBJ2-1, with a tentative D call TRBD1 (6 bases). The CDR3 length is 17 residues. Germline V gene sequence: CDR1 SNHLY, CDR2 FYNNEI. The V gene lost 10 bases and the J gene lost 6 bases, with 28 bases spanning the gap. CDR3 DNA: TGTGCCACCACGGGTGCCCTCAGGGGCAAGTTGGGCAATGAGCAGTTCTTC. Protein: CATTGALRGKLGNEQFF.

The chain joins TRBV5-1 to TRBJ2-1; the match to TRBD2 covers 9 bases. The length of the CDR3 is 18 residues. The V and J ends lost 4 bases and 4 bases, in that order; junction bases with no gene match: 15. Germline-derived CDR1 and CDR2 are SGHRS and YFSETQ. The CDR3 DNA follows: TGCGCCAGCAGCCCAGAGAAGACTAGCGGAGCCCGGTACAATGAGCAGTTCTTC. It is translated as CASSPEKTSGARYNEQFF.

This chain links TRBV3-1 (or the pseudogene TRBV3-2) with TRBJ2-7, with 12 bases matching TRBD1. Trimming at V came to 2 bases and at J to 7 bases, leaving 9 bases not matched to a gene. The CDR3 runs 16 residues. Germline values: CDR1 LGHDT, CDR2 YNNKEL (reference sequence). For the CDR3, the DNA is TGTGCCAGCAGCCAACTCCCGGGACAGGGGGCGTGGGAGCAGTACTTC. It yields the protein CASSQLPGQGAWEQYF.

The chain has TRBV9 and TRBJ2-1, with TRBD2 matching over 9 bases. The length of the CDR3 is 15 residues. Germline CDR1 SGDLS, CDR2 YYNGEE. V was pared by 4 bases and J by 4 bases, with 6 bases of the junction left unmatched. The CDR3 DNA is TGTGCCAGCAGCCTTAGCGGGGGTCTTTACAATGAGCAGTTCTTC. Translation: CASSLSGGLYNEQFF.

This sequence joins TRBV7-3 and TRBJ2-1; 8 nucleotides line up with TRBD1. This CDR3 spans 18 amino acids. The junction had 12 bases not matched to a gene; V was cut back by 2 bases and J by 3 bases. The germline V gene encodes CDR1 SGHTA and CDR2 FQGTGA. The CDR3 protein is CASSLSPPDRVGYNEQFF. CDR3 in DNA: TGTGCCAGCAGCTTATCCCCCCCGGACAGGGTCGGCTACAATGAGCAGTTCTTC.

CDR3 nucleotides: TGTGCCCCGCCGGGGGTCCTCTACGAGCAGTACTTC. Translating gives CAPPGVLYEQYF. The rearrangement uses TRBV24-1 and TRBJ2-7, with a weak D call TRBD2 (6 bases). The CDR3 covers 12 residues. Germline loops: CDR1 KGHDR, CDR2 SFDVKD. Trimming removed 12 bases at V and 3 bases at J, with 14 bases between.

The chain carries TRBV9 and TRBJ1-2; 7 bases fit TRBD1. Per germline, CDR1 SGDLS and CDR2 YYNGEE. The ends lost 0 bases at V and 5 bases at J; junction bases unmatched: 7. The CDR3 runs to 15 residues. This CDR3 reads CASSVEGTVTYGYTF. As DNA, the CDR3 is TGTGCCAGCAGCGTAGAGGGGACAGTTACTTATGGCTACACCTTC.

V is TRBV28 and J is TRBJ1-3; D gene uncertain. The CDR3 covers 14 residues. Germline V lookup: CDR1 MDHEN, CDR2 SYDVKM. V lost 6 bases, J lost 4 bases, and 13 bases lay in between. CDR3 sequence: CASRRGGSGNTIYF. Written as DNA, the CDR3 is TGTGCCAGCAGAAGAGGTGGGTCCGGAAACACCATATATTTT.

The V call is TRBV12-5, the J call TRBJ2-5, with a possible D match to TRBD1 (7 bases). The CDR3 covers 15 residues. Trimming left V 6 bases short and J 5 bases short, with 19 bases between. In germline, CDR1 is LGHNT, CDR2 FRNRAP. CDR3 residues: CASGAGAGGQETQYF. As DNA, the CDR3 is TGTGCTAGTGGGGCCGGCGCAGGGGGGCAGGAGACCCAGTACTTC.

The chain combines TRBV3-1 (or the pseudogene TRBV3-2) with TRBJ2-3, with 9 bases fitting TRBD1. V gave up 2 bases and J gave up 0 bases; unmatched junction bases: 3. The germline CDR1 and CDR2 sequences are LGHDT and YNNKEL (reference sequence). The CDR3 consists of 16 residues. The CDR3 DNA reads TGTGCCAGCAGCCAAAGGGGGACAGGGAGCACAGATACGCAGTATTTT. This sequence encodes CASSQRGTGSTDTQYF.

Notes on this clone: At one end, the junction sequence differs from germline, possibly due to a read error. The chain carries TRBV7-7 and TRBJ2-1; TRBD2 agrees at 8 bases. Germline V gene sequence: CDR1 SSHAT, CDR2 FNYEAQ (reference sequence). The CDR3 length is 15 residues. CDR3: CASSPRREGYNEQFF. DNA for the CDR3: TGTGCTAGCAGCCCTAGACGGGAGGGCTACAATGAGCAGTTCTTC.